This T cell receptor (beta chain) appears in the sequencing data of a study of shared clonotypes between healthy human individuals. General study results and limits: Around 5% of naive CD4 clonotypes were common to a handful of donors.

This CDR3 contains 13 residues. Germline loops: CDR1 SQVTM, CDR2 ANQGSEA. V was trimmed by 4 bases and J by 0 bases, leaving 7 bases between them. Investigators divided CD4+ cells into CD45RA+ naive and CD45RA-negative memory subsets. For this clone: Its antigen remains unidentified.

As handled by the study authors: With immunoSEQ giving junction-only sequences and no quality scores, filtering differed. The table came from immunoSEQ multiplex PCR; TCRdb's copy has only in-frame clones and leaves some out. Clonal size and the V and J genes are those of that table, whereas D and trimming came from the DNA. Of approximately 1,500,000 clones in the sample, under 99% were seen once. V is TRBV29-1 and J is TRBJ2-4, with D hard to call. Sequenced sample: naive CD4+ T cells sorted from blood. The subset: CD45RA+ positively selected. This sequence was found in a man aged 25 to 40 in good health. DNA for the CDR3: TGCAGCGTTGTAAACAGAGCCAAAAACATTCAGTACTTC. Its protein product is CSVVNRAKNIQYF.